This T cell receptor (beta chain) was recorded in a study of T cells after yellow fever vaccination. Study observations and caveats: The presence of abundant clonotypes contaminating from the bulk population was possible in FACS-sorted repertoires. The booster saw the reappearance of most primary-vaccination clones (roughly 96% CD4, about 85% CD8). CD4 and CD8 compartments shared a small share of clonotypes, likely from convergent recombination.

The V end was cut by 6 bases, the J end by 2 bases, with 15 bases between. The CDR3 runs 15 residues. Details on this clonotype: As yet, its antigen is unknown.

The authors made TCR cDNA by 5'RACE template switching, adding a universal primer site and UMIs. A single record per CDR3 protein comes from TCRdb applying MiXCR to the 5' RACE reads. The sample holds around 350,000 distinct CDR3 sequences; more than 9% are singletons and the top ten take roughly 18%. The source material was PBMCs, sampled on the day of the first yellow fever vaccination. The chain recombines TRBV23-1 with TRBJ2-3; TRBD2 might be the D (5 bases). TRBV23-1 is an ORF, and what it does is uncertain. This clonotype was sampled from a man aged 18-30 years who received the YFV17D yellow fever vaccine. The CDR3 coding sequence is TGCGCCAGCAGCCCCGAGGAGGTGTACACAGATACGCAGTATTTT. It codes for CASSPEEVYTDTQYF.